Below are 32 T cell receptor beta chains sequenced from a single sample in a study of molecular identifiers for immune sequencing clone quantification. In TCRdb, the PCR reads were re-called with MiXCR into one record per CDR3 protein. The sample lists just under 650,000 distinct CDR3 sequences; 15% to 20% were seen once. Specimen: naive CD8+ T cells from blood, with Jurkat cell RNA spiked in. Subset reported: FACS-sorted CD8+CD4-CCR7+CD45RA+ naive T cells. All receptors derive from a human donor in good health. Some libraries in this study had Jurkat cell RNA spiked in.

This clonotype showed up many times. The chain is built from TRBV7-2 and TRBJ2-3; no definite D call. The CDR3 spans 12 residues. Germline V gives CDR1 SGHTA, CDR2 FQGNSA. The V end was cut by 8 bases, the J end by 6 bases, with 12 bases between. The CDR3 loop reads CASYWGTDTQYF. The DNA for the CDR3 is TGTGCCAGCTATTGGGGAACCGATACGCAGTATTTT.

Concerning this clonotype itself: A much larger clonotype is one base distant, so this may be a read error. J is TRBJ2-1 and V is TRBV6-5, with D perhaps TRBD1 or TRBD2 (5 bases each). CDR1 MNHEY and CDR2 SVGAGI come from the germline V gene. Trimming left V 0 bases short and J 8 bases short, with 11 bases between. This CDR3 has 14 residues. Here the CDR3 reads CASSYSGWGYEQFF. CDR3 DNA: TGTGCCAGCAGTTACTCGGGTTGGGGGTATGAGCAGTTCTTC.

V is TRBV27 and J is TRBJ2-1; possibly TRBD1 for D (5 bases). Trimming took off 10 bases at V and 0 bases at J, with 19 bases between the two ends. From germline, CDR1 is MNHEY and CDR2 SMNVEV (reference sequence). The length of the CDR3 is 16 residues. CDR3: CATLRNGASSYNEQFF. The CDR3, as DNA: TGTGCCACTCTGCGTAATGGGGCCAGCTCCTACAATGAGCAGTTCTTC.

At least ten counts were recorded for this clonotype. The chain joins TRBV12-5 to TRBJ1-4; no firm D call. Trimming took off 2 bases at V and 6 bases at J, with 13 bases between the two ends. The CDR3 spans 15 residues. Germline values: CDR1 LGHNT, CDR2 FRNRAP. CDR3 nucleotides: TGTGCTAGTGGTTTGCTGGGAGCCGCGGATGAAAAACTGTTTTTT. It translates to CASGLLGAADEKLFF.

This clonotype was detected many times. The V gene is TRBV5-1, the J gene TRBJ2-1; 11 nucleotides align to TRBD2. Germline V lookup: CDR1 SGHRS, CDR2 YFSETQ. V was clipped by 4 bases and J by 0 bases; unmatched bases: 18. The CDR3 is 21 residues long. Written as DNA, the CDR3 is TGCGCCAGCAGCCCCCGGCCGGGTACTAGCGGGGGCCCGAGCTCCTACAATGAGCAGTTCTTC. Protein sequence: CASSPRPGTSGGPSSYNEQFF.

Note on this clonotype: Since a much larger clone is just one base distant, this may be a read error. The chain employs TRBV13 and TRBJ1-1; D call uncertain. V lost 5 bases to trimming and J lost 3 bases, with 13 bases between them. The length of the CDR3 is 14 residues. Looked up from germline, CDR1 is PRHDT and CDR2 is FYEKMQ (reference sequence). Here the CDR3 DNA reads TGTGCCAGCAGCGCCTCAGTTTTAGACACTGAAGCTTTCTTT. Its protein is CASSASVLDTEAFF.

About this clonotype itself: One junction end does not reproduce the germline sequence, and a read error may be involved. The rearrangement joins TRBV27 to TRBJ1-4; possible D gene TRBD1, 5 bases. The CDR3 contains 16 residues. From germline, CDR1 is MNHEY and CDR2 SMNVEV (reference sequence). The chain's CDR3 is CAGRFTTGTRNEKLFF. In nucleotides, the CDR3 is TGTGCCGGCAGATTTACTACCGGGACGCGAAATGAAAAACTGTTTTTT.

To note about this clonotype: The CDR3 end shows no conserved phenylalanine or tryptophan, and so a read error is likely. The chain couples TRBV5-6 to TRBJ1-1; D is unresolved. Germline values: CDR1 SGHDT, CDR2 YYEEEE. The CDR3 totals 12 residues. Trimming pared 1 base from V and 0 bases from J, leaving 1 base between. Here the CDR3 DNA reads TGTGCCAGCAGCTTGATGAACACTGAAGCTTTCTAT. It yields the protein CASSLMNTEAFY.

Details on this clonotype: A single base separates this from a much larger clone, so it may be a read error. The chain has TRBV6-2 or TRBV6-3 and TRBJ1-1; unclear D gene. V was clipped by 0 bases and J by 6 bases, with 8 bases between them. The CDR3 has 13 amino acids. The germline V gene has CDR1 MNHEY and CDR2 SVGEGT. CDR3 nucleotide sequence: TGTGCCAGCAGTTACTCGTATGGCCCTGAAGCTTTCTTT. It encodes CASSYSYGPEAFF.

This clonotype was observed at least ten times. The chain links TRBV11-2 to TRBJ1-1; possibly TRBD1 for D (5 bases). The CDR3 is made up of 16 amino acids. Trimming removed 4 bases from V and 1 base from J, with 16 bases in between. Germline V gene lookup returns CDR1 SGHAT and CDR2 FQNNGV. The CDR3 reads CASSSGAWEGNTEAFF. The CDR3, as DNA: TGTGCCAGCAGCTCCGGGGCGTGGGAAGGGAACACTGAAGCTTTCTTT. Variable domain in full (rest from reference TRBV11-2 and TRBJ1-1): EAGVAQSPRYKIIEKRQSVAFWCNPISGHATLYWYQQILGQGPKLLIQFQNNGVVDDSQLPKDRFSAERLKGVDSTLKIQPAKLEDSAVYLCASSSGAWEGNTEAFFGQGTRLTVV.

In this sample, this clonotype turned up many times. The rearrangement joins TRBV5-6 to TRBJ2-3, with TRBD2 matching 15 bases. Germline CDR1 and CDR2: SGHDT and YYEEEE. The J segment lost 2 bases and the V segment lost 4 bases, leaving 8 bases of the junction unmatched. The CDR3 totals 18 residues. CDR3 sequence: CASSRGTSGGHITDTQYF. The DNA of the CDR3 is TGTGCCAGCAGCCGGGGGACTAGCGGGGGGCATATCACAGATACGCAGTATTTT.

The chain has TRBV30 and TRBJ2-5, with D maybe TRBD2 (5 bases). Germline assignment: CDR1 GTSNPN and CDR2 SVGIG (reference sequence). Trimming removed 4 bases at V and 5 bases at J, with 14 bases between. The CDR3 is 13 residues long. The CDR3 nucleotides read TGTGCCTGGATGGTAGAGGGCGGCGAGACCCAGTACTTC. The encoded protein is CAWMVEGGETQYF.

In its sample, this clonotype was seen a few times. J is TRBJ2-7 and V is TRBV18; 7 nucleotides agree with TRBD1. The V gene's germline CDR1 is KGHSH and CDR2 LQKENI. With V trimmed by 3 bases and J by 3 bases, 8 bases remained unmatched. CDR3 length: 15 residues. The CDR3 nucleotides are TGTGCCAGCTCACCCCGGGACAGCGATTACTACGAGCAGTACTTC. Translated, it gives CASSPRDSDYYEQYF.

This clonotype was seen at least ten times. The CDR3: CASSETAVEAFF. The CDR3 coding sequence is TGTGCCAGCAGTGAAACGGCGGTTGAAGCTTTCTTT. The chain uses TRBV6-1 and TRBJ1-1; D unclear. Trimming took 2 bases from V and 7 from J, leaving 8 bases between them. Per germline, CDR1 MNHNS and CDR2 SASEGT. This CDR3 spans 12 amino acids.

The gene calls are TRBV7-8 and TRBJ2-2; possible D gene TRBD2, 6 bases. V was clipped by 1 base and J by 4 bases, with 16 bases between them. The CDR3 runs 17 residues. The germline gives CDR1 SGHVS, CDR2 FQNEAQ. CDR3 sequence (DNA): TGTGCCAGCAGCTTAGTTCCGCGGGGAGCGGGCACCGGGGAGCTGTTTTTT. Translating it yields CASSLVPRGAGTGELFF. Full variable domain (missing parts from reference TRBV7-8 and TRBJ2-2): GAGVSQSPRYKVAKRGQDVALRCDPISGHVSLFWYQQALGQGPEFLTYFQNEAQLDKSGLPSDRFFAERPEGSVSTLKIQRTQQEDSAVYLCASSLVPRGAGTGELFFGEGSRLTVL.

In the case of this clonotype: The CDR3 does not end in the conserved phenylalanine or tryptophan, so this is likely a read error. The gene calls are TRBV13 and TRBJ1-3; no reliable D call. Germline CDR1 is PRHDT and CDR2 is FYEKMQ (reference sequence). V was shortened by 4 bases and J by 1 base, with 17 bases between the two germline ends. CDR3 length: 17 residues. The CDR3 sequence: CASSSVPNSFSGNTIYL. The CDR3 DNA follows: TGTGCCAGCAGCTCGGTCCCGAATTCTTTTTCTGGAAACACCATATATCTT.

This clonotype showed up many times. This sequence joins TRBV27 and TRBJ1-1; D uncertain. Germline lookup yields CDR1 MNHEY and CDR2 SMNVEV (reference sequence). This CDR3 is built from 15 residues. V was shortened by 6 bases and J by 0 bases, with 14 bases between the two germline ends. CDR3 in amino acids: CASRGVTSMNTEAFF. In nucleotides, the CDR3 is TGTGCCAGCAGAGGAGTGACTAGCATGAACACTGAAGCTTTCTTT.

This clonotype was found many times. The chain links TRBV6-6 to TRBJ1-4; D perhaps matches TRBD1 (6 bases). V lost 10 bases, J lost 5 bases, and 14 bases lay in between. The CDR3 runs to 13 residues. CDR1 and CDR2 (germline): MNHNY, SVGAGI (reference sequence). CDR3: CATTGLRNEKLFF. CDR3 DNA sequence: TGTGCCACTACAGGGTTGAGGAATGAAAAACTGTTTTTT.

The table lists this clonotype with many counts. This rearrangement joins TRBV11-2 to TRBJ2-7; no definite D call. The CDR3 covers 12 residues. Germline V gene sequence: CDR1 SGHAT, CDR2 FQNNGV. The V gene lost 5 bases and the J gene lost 7 bases, with 12 bases spanning the gap. The CDR3 loop is CASSPTGEEQYF. The DNA for the CDR3 is TGTGCCAGCAGCCCAACGGGCGAAGAGCAGTACTTC.

This clonotype was counted at least ten times. This rearrangement joins TRBV9 to TRBJ1-6; D perhaps matches TRBD1 (5 bases). Trimming stripped 5 bases from V and 10 bases from J, with 13 bases between. CDR3 length: 13 amino acids. Germline values: CDR1 SGDLS, CDR2 YYNGEE. The CDR3 sequence: CASREGSGSPLHF. The CDR3 DNA follows: TGTGCCAGCAGGGAGGGGAGTGGGTCACCCCTCCACTTT.

This clonotype was counted ten times or more. This rearrangement joins TRBV2 to TRBJ2-5, with a weak D call TRBD2 (5 bases). The length of the CDR3 is 15 residues. The V gene lost 7 bases and the J gene lost 3 bases, with 18 bases spanning the gap. In germline, CDR1 is SNHLY, CDR2 FYNNEI. The CDR3 DNA is TGTGCCAGCATTCCCGAACGGGGAAGGGAAGAGACCCAGTACTTC. It specifies CASIPERGREETQYF.

This clonotype was seen at least ten times. V is TRBV6-6 and J is TRBJ2-7, with 7 bases lining up with TRBD1. Losses at the gene ends were 5 bases for V and 2 bases for J; bases not matched to a gene: 9. The CDR3 consists of 15 residues. The V gene's germline CDR1 is MNHNY and CDR2 SVGAGI (reference sequence). CDR3 sequence: CASSPLTGRTYEQYF. The CDR3 DNA sequence: TGTGCCAGCAGTCCGCTGACAGGGCGTACCTACGAGCAGTACTTC.

This chain joins TRBV9 and TRBJ2-1; 9 nucleotides line up with TRBD2. Germline lookup yields CDR1 SGDLS and CDR2 YYNGEE. V was clipped by 4 bases and J by 0 bases; unmatched bases: 5. This CDR3 comprises 16 residues. CDR3 region: CASSPQTSGSYNEQFF. The DNA for the CDR3 is TGTGCCAGCAGCCCCCAGACTAGCGGCTCCTACAATGAGCAGTTCTTC.

This clonotype came up many times. This sequence joins TRBV19 and TRBJ2-3; D gene ambiguous. There are 12 residues in the CDR3. Germline CDR1 and CDR2: LNHDA and SQIVND (reference sequence). The germline V and J ends were trimmed by 3 bases and 5 bases, with 6 bases remaining between them. For the CDR3, the DNA is TGTGCCAGTAGTATGTCGGGAGATACGCAGTATTTT. Translating it yields CASSMSGDTQYF.

Note on this clonotype: Being one base from a much bigger clone, this may be a read error. V usage is TRBV30 and J usage is TRBJ2-3, with 8 bases fitting TRBD1. TRBJ1-5 matches the DNA end more closely, so the J call is doubtful. The CDR3 has 14 amino acids. Germline-derived CDR1 and CDR2 are GTSNPN and SVGIG (reference sequence). The CDR3 bases are TGTGCCTGGAGTCTAACAGGGGGAGCAGATACGCAGCATTTT. It encodes CAWSLTGGADTQHF.

There are many counts of this clonotype. The chain recombines TRBV12-3 or TRBV12-4 with TRBJ1-3, with no clear D. Deletions cut 6 bases from V and 0 bases from J, with 12 bases between. The CDR3 is 15 residues long. CDR3 protein: CASSLNTDSGNTIYF. CDR3 bases: TGTGCCAGCAGCCTCAACACCGACTCTGGAAACACCATATATTTT.

The chain carries TRBV27 and TRBJ2-7; D unresolved. This CDR3 spans 11 amino acids. Trimming pared 5 bases from V and 3 bases from J, leaving 5 bases between. CDR1 is MNHEY and CDR2 is SMNVEV in the germline V gene (reference sequence). CDR3 nucleotides: TGTGCCAGCAGTCACCGCTACGAGCAGTACTTC. Amino acid sequence: CASSHRYEQYF.

As concerns this clonotype: A much larger clone lies one base from this, so it may be a read error. This chain joins TRBV27 and TRBJ1-5; tentatively, D is TRBD1 (6 bases). The CDR3 is 12 amino acids. Looked up from germline, CDR1 is MNHEY and CDR2 is SMNVEV (reference sequence). V was trimmed by 9 bases and J by 6 bases, leaving 12 bases between them. CDR3 region: CASQQGSQPQHF. The CDR3, as DNA: TGTGCCAGTCAACAGGGAAGTCAGCCCCAGCATTTT.

The chain links TRBV2 to TRBJ1-1; D perhaps matches TRBD1 (5 bases). Germline-derived CDR1 and CDR2 are SNHLY and FYNNEI. Deletions cut 9 bases from V and 2 bases from J, with 25 bases between. This CDR3 contains 17 residues. CDR3 coding DNA: TGTGCCAGTAGGGAGTCGGGGCCCTACTTAAGAAACACTGAAGCTTTCTTT. This codes for CASRESGPYLRNTEAFF.

This clonotype was seen many times. The J gene is TRBJ1-5, the V gene TRBV7-9; 8 nucleotides line up with TRBD1. CDR1 and CDR2 from the germline V gene are SEHNR and FQNEAQ (reference sequence). The CDR3 runs to 14 residues. V gave up 9 bases and J gave up 4 bases; unmatched junction bases: 8. The CDR3, as DNA: TGTGCCAGTTACGGACAGGGTGAAAATCAGCCCCAGCATTTT. This sequence encodes CASYGQGENQPQHF.

This clonotype was detected many times. The chain is built from TRBV4-3 and TRBJ2-5; possibly TRBD1 for D (5 bases). V was cut by 0 bases and J by 2 bases, with 10 bases left in between. This CDR3 is 15 amino acids long. CDR1 and CDR2 from the germline V gene are LGHNA and YSLEER. CDR3 region: CASSQESDTQETQYF. DNA of the CDR3: TGCGCCAGCAGCCAAGAATCGGACACTCAAGAGACCCAGTACTTC.

The CDR3 DNA sequence: TGTGCCAGCAGCCGGGGTACAGGGAGAGCCGAGCAGTACTTC. It translates to CASSRGTGRAEQYF. The rearrangement joins TRBV28 to TRBJ2-7; perhaps TRBD1 as D (6 bases). This CDR3 has 14 residues. Trimming removed 6 bases at V and 6 bases at J, with 18 bases between. Looked up from germline, CDR1 is MDHEN and CDR2 is SYDVKM.